Following are 20 T cell receptor beta chains from one sample sequenced in a study of shared clonotypes between healthy human individuals. The repertoire was sequenced with immunoSEQ multiplex PCR; TCRdb's copy has only in-frame clones and lacks some. Of 2 million to 3 million clones listed, over 85% were seen once; the top ten hold approximately 0.37%. Specimen: naive CD4+ T cells from PBMCs. Described subset: CD45RA+ positively selected. The source is a man aged 18-30 years in good health. Some clones in this sample may be carry-over from other donors' samples.

V is TRBV18 and J is TRBJ2-3; the match to TRBD2 covers 9 bases. Germline V gene lookup returns CDR1 KGHSH and CDR2 LQKENI. This CDR3 has 17 amino acids. V shed 0 bases and J 1 base; nucleotides not matched to a gene: 5. In DNA form, the CDR3 reads TGTGCCAGCTCACCACCGCGGGGGGGAGATGGCACAGATACGCAGTATTTT. Encoded protein: CASSPPRGGDGTDTQYF.

This clone was seen only a few times. The chain recombines TRBV28 with TRBJ1-1; perhaps TRBD1 as D (5 bases). Germline CDR1 is MDHEN and CDR2 is SYDVKM. The V and J ends lost 5 bases and 4 bases respectively, with 11 bases between them. The CDR3 length is 13 residues. The CDR3 nucleotides are TGTGCCAGCAGTCCAGGGTGGAGCACTGAAGCTTTCTTT. It codes for CASSPGWSTEAFF.

The CDR3 DNA reads as TGTGCCAGCAGTTTGTCTAGTCACCCCCCCCTCCACTTT. Protein sequence: CASSLSSHPPLHF. The chain carries TRBV28 and TRBJ1-6; the D is unclear. Germline V gene sequence: CDR1 MDHEN, CDR2 SYDVKM. The CDR3 extends over 13 amino acids. V shed 3 bases and J shed 13 bases, with 13 bases lying between them. Full variable domain (outside the CDR3, taken from reference TRBV28 and TRBJ1-6): DVKVTQSSRYLVKRTGEKVFLECVQDMDHENMFWYRQDPGLGLRLIYFSYDVKMKEKGDIPEGYSVSREKKERFSLILESASTNQTSMYLCASSLSSHPPLHFGNGTRLTVT.

The V and J genes are TRBV7-9 and TRBJ1-1, with D uncertain. CDR3 size: 12 residues. With 5 bases removed from V and 0 bases from J, the gap between germline ends came to 4 bases. Germline assignment: CDR1 SEHNR and CDR2 FQNEAQ (reference sequence). The CDR3 DNA sequence: TGTGCCAGCAGCACCCTGAACACTGAAGCTTTCTTT. This sequence encodes CASSTLNTEAFF.

The chain recombines TRBV28 with TRBJ2-7; 9 bases fit TRBD2. V shed 8 bases, J shed 3 bases, and the junction held 14 bases outside the gene matches. Germline V gives CDR1 MDHEN, CDR2 SYDVKM. This CDR3 is 16 amino acids long. CDR3 nucleotide sequence: TGTGCCAGCGGGGGACTAGCTCCATCGCACGGCTACGAGCAGTACTTC. As protein: CASGGLAPSHGYEQYF. Supplemented by reference TRBV28 and TRBJ2-7, the full variable domain reads DVKVTQSSRYLVKRTGEKVFLECVQDMDHENMFWYRQDPGLGLRLIYFSYDVKMKEKGDIPEGYSVSREKKERFSLILESASTNQTSMYLCASGGLAPSHGYEQYFGPGTRLTVT.

The rearrangement links TRBV9 to TRBJ2-1; perhaps TRBD2 as D (6 bases). The germline V and J ends were trimmed by 1 base and 0 bases, with 8 bases remaining between them. In germline, CDR1 is SGDLS, CDR2 YYNGEE. The CDR3 has 15 amino acids. The DNA for the CDR3 is TGTGCCAGCAGCGTATTAGCGGTCTCCTACAATGAGCAGTTCTTC. Protein product: CASSVLAVSYNEQFF.

The CDR3 protein is CASSDPGGNPYEQYF. CDR3 DNA sequence: TGTGCCAGCAGCGACCCGGGAGGGAACCCCTACGAGCAGTACTTC. The V gene is TRBV9, the J gene TRBJ2-7, with 8 bases that match TRBD2. Trimming took 3 bases from V and 2 from J; bases not matched to a gene: 7. The CDR3 totals 15 residues. CDR1 and CDR2 (germline): SGDLS, YYNGEE.

The chain combines TRBV2 with TRBJ2-7, with D possibly being TRBD2 (7 bases). Looked up from germline, CDR1 is SNHLY and CDR2 is FYNNEI. V was clipped by 1 base and J by 4 bases, with 20 bases between them. The CDR3 is 17 residues long. Written as DNA, the CDR3 is TGTGCCAGCAGTGAAGGGCTTGAAGGGAGGGGGATGTACGAGCAGTACTTC. Its translation is CASSEGLEGRGMYEQYF.

Comments on this clone: Distinct nucleotide sequences in the sample also encode this CDR3. V and J are TRBV25-1 and TRBJ1-2; D remains unclear. Germline V gene data show CDR1 as MGHDK and CDR2 as SYGVNS. CDR3 length equals 11 residues. Deletions cut 2 bases from V and 3 bases from J, with 1 base between. The CDR3 is CASSEDYGYTF. Here the CDR3 DNA reads TGTGCCAGCAGTGAAGACTATGGCTACACCTTC.

The CDR3 region is CASSPDFGGTYEQYF. CDR3 DNA: TGTGCCAGCAGCCCGGACTTTGGCGGGACCTACGAGCAGTACTTC. The V call is TRBV7-9, the J call TRBJ2-7; possible D gene TRBD2, 6 bases. V gave up 5 bases and J gave up 2 bases, with 16 bases separating them. CDR3 length: 15 residues. Germline values: CDR1 SEHNR, CDR2 FQNEAQ (reference sequence).

This clone has just one count. The V gene is TRBV5-1, the J gene TRBJ2-1; 7 bases agree with TRBD1. Unmatched junction bases numbered 6, after V lost 0 bases and J lost 6 bases. The CDR3 is 15 amino acids. The germline gives CDR1 SGHRS, CDR2 YFSETQ. DNA for the CDR3: TGCGCCAGCAGCTTGGTAGGGGGCGCGTCCAATGAGCAGTTCTTC. Its protein is CASSLVGGASNEQFF. Based on the CDR3 plus reference TRBV5-1 and TRBJ2-1, the full variable domain is KAGVTQTPRYLIKTRGQQVTLSCSPISGHRSVSWYQQTPGQGLQFLFEYFSETQRNKGNFPGRFSGRQFSNSRSEMNVSTLELGDSALYLCASSLVGGASNEQFFGPGTRLTVL.

This sequence joins TRBV11-2 and TRBJ2-4; D may match TRBD1 or TRBD2 (7 bases each). Per germline, CDR1 SGHAT and CDR2 FQNNGV. The CDR3 covers 16 residues. The V end lost 1 base, the J end lost 6 bases, and 16 bases lay between the germline ends. The CDR3 reads CASSLVGGGSGNIQYF. CDR3 DNA sequence: TGTGCCAGCAGCTTAGTGGGAGGGGGCTCGGGAAACATTCAGTACTTC.

V and J are TRBV6-6 and TRBJ2-2; D unclear. The CDR3 spans 15 residues. Trimming took off 0 bases at V and 1 base at J, with 6 bases between the two ends. Germline CDR1 MNHNY, CDR2 SVGAGI (reference sequence). The CDR3 spells CASSYSTRNTGELFF. The CDR3, as DNA: TGTGCCAGCAGTTACTCGACTCGGAACACCGGGGAGCTGTTTTTT.

In this sample, this clone turned up once. The chain has TRBV28 and TRBJ2-5; D is uncertain. Germline lookup yields CDR1 MDHEN and CDR2 SYDVKM. Trimming cost V 5 bases and J 2 bases, with 12 bases left between them. CDR3 length equals 14 residues. The CDR3 nucleotides read TGTGCCAGCAGTGATCGGATGGGTCAAGAGACCCAGTACTTC. This encodes CASSDRMGQETQYF.

Written as DNA, the CDR3 is TGTGCCAGCAGCCCTCGGGACAGGGGGCCGGAGACCCAGTACTTC. Translating gives CASSPRDRGPETQYF. The V call is TRBV11-3, the J call TRBJ2-5; TRBD1 aligns across 12 bases. This CDR3 is built from 15 residues. J gave up 5 bases and V 5 bases, and 6 bases lay outside the gene matches. CDR1 and CDR2 from the germline V gene are SGHNT and YENEEA.

The chain couples TRBV6-1 to TRBJ2-7; 11 bases fit TRBD1. Losses at the gene ends were 3 bases for V and 3 bases for J; bases not matched to a gene: 4. Germline CDR1 MNHNS, CDR2 SASEGT. This CDR3 region has 15 residues. The CDR3 nucleotides read TGTGCCAGCAGTGATACGGGACAGGGGGTCTACGAGCAGTACTTC. Protein product: CASSDTGQGVYEQYF.

This clone was seen a handful of times. The rearrangement joins TRBV30 to TRBJ2-1; possibly TRBD2 for D (6 bases). This CDR3 contains 11 residues. CDR1 and CDR2 (germline): GTSNPN, SVGIG (reference sequence). Trimming stripped 5 bases from V and 7 bases from J, with 9 bases between. The CDR3 DNA reads TGTGCCTGGTTACGGGAGAATGAGCAGTTCTTC. It translates to CAWLRENEQFF.

On this clone: Other DNA sequences in the sample encode the same CDR3. The genes are TRBV6-5 and TRBJ2-7; no reliable D call. The germline CDR1 and CDR2 sequences are MNHEY and SVGAGI. The CDR3 loop spans 11 amino acids. Between the trimmed V and J ends, which lost 2 bases and 6 bases, there was a span of 5 bases. This CDR3 is CASSYGIEQYF. For the CDR3, the DNA is TGTGCCAGCAGTTACGGGATCGAGCAGTACTTC.

Only one count was recorded for this clone. This chain connects TRBV7-2 to TRBJ1-4; TRBD1 matches 10 bases. The V segment lost 5 bases and the J segment 11 bases; nucleotides outside the gene matches: 14. This CDR3 is built from 16 residues. From germline, CDR1 is SGHTA and CDR2 FQGNSA. The CDR3 spells CASSERPGQGHLKLFF. CDR3 in DNA: TGTGCCAGCAGCGAACGCCCGGGACAGGGGCATCTGAAACTGTTTTTT.

V usage is TRBV6-5 and J usage is TRBJ2-5; TRBD1 matches 9 bases. Germline lookup yields CDR1 MNHEY and CDR2 SVGAGI. The CDR3 sequence is 13 residues long. Trimming at V came to 6 bases and at J to 5 bases, leaving 4 bases not matched to a gene. This CDR3 reads CASSTDRGETQYF. The CDR3, as DNA: TGTGCCAGCAGCACTGACAGGGGGGAGACCCAGTACTTC.